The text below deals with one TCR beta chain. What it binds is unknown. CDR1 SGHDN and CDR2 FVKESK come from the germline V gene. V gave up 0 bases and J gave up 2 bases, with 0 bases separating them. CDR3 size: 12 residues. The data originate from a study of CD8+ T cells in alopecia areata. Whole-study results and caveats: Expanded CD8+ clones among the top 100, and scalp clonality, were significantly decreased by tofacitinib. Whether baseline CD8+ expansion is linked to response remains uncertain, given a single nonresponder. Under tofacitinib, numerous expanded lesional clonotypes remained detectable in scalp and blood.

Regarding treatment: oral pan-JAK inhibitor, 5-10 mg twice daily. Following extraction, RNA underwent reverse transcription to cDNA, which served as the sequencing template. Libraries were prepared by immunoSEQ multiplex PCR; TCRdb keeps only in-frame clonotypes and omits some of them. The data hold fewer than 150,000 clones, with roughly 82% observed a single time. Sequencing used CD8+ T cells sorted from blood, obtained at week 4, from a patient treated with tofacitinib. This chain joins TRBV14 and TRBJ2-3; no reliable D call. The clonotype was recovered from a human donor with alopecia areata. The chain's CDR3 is CASSQDTDTQYF. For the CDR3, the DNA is TGTGCCAGCAGCCAAGACACAGATACGCAGTATTTT.